These 13 T cell receptor beta chains originate from one sample sequenced in a study of blood T cell repertoires in COVID-19. TCRdb's copy holds only in-frame clones and misses some; the assay was immunoSEQ multiplex PCR. Among approximately 250,000 clones listed, 80% to 90% were seen once. What was sequenced was peripheral blood. The receptors were sampled from a woman in her sixties or seventies with COVID-19, enrolled during active disease.

The chain combines TRBV6-5 with TRBJ1-2, with TRBD1 as a possible D gene (6 bases). Germline CDR1 and CDR2: MNHEY and SVGAGI. Between the trimmed V and J ends, which lost 6 bases and 8 bases, there was a span of 10 bases. This CDR3 region has 11 residues. The CDR3 DNA reads as TGTGCCAGCAGGGATGGGGGCGGCTACACCTTC. This translates into CASRDGGGYTF.

The V call is TRBV28, the J call TRBJ1-2; tentative D call: TRBD1 (5 bases). The CDR3 is 14 residues long. The germline V and J ends were trimmed by 6 bases and 8 bases, with 19 bases remaining between them. Germline V CDR1 and CDR2: MDHEN, SYDVKM. The CDR3 coding sequence is TGTGCCAGCAGCCTATTGGGGGAGGTATACGGCTACACCTTC. This translates into CASSLLGEVYGYTF.

The chain carries TRBV6-5 and TRBJ1-6; D is perhaps TRBD1 (5 bases). This CDR3 is built from 14 residues. Trimming shortened V by 4 bases and J by 7 bases, and 11 bases separated the two germline ends. Germline V gene sequence: CDR1 MNHEY, CDR2 SVGAGI. CDR3 region: CASSSRERNSPLHF. The DNA of the CDR3 is TGTGCCAGCAGTTCCAGGGAAAGGAATTCACCCCTCCACTTT.

The table lists this clone with a few counts. V gene TRBV4-2 combines with J gene TRBJ1-6; D perhaps matches TRBD1 (6 bases). The CDR3 is 16 residues long. V gave up 4 bases and J gave up 10 bases, with 20 bases separating them. The germline CDR1 and CDR2 sequences are LGHNA and YNFKEQ. Here the CDR3 DNA reads TGTGCCAGCAGCCCTACAAGGGGGGGGTTCCGATCACCCCTCCACTTT. This codes for CASSPTRGGFRSPLHF.

J is TRBJ2-4 and V is TRBV19, with 16 bases matching TRBD2. The CDR3 spans 14 residues. V lost 9 bases to trimming and J lost 9 bases; unmatched junction nucleotides: 5. Per germline, CDR1 LNHDA and CDR2 SQIVND (reference sequence). Written as DNA, the CDR3 is TGTGCCAGCCAGGGACTAGCGGGAGGGGGCATTCAGTACTTC. Residues: CASQGLAGGGIQYF.

The V call is TRBV5-1, the J call TRBJ1-1, with a possible D match to TRBD1 (6 bases). This CDR3 has 14 amino acids. V gave up 8 bases and J gave up 0 bases, with 14 bases separating them. The V gene's germline CDR1 is SGHRS and CDR2 YFSETQ. The CDR3 reads CASRGTSMNTEAFF. Written as DNA, the CDR3 is TGCGCCAGTAGGGGGACATCGATGAACACTGAAGCTTTCTTT.

V usage is TRBV28 and J usage is TRBJ2-5, with D uncertain. V dropped 5 bases and J dropped 7 bases, with 20 bases sitting between them. CDR3 length: 15 amino acids. Germline V gives CDR1 MDHEN, CDR2 SYDVKM. The DNA for the CDR3 is TGTGCCAGCAGTCCTTACGACAAGCCCCAATTGACCCAGTACTTC. This gives the protein CASSPYDKPQLTQYF.

In DNA, the CDR3 is TGTGCCAGCAGCATGGACAGGCCCTACAATGAGCAGTTCTTC. Its protein product is CASSMDRPYNEQFF. This rearrangement joins TRBV11-2 to TRBJ2-1; 7 bases are a match to TRBD1. With V trimmed by 5 bases and J by 2 bases, 3 bases remained unmatched. Germline-derived CDR1 and CDR2 are SGHAT and FQNNGV. This CDR3 comprises 14 residues.

The chain links TRBV5-1 to TRBJ1-2; 7 positions agree with TRBD1. This CDR3 is 13 amino acids long. The V and J ends lost 9 bases and 2 bases, in that order; junction bases with no gene match: 7. Germline values: CDR1 SGHRS, CDR2 YFSETQ. The chain's CDR3 is CATRQGANYGYTF. The CDR3 nucleotides are TGCGCCACCCGACAGGGCGCGAACTATGGCTACACCTTC. Together with reference TRBV5-1 and TRBJ1-2, the CDR3 gives the full variable domain: KAGVTQTPRYLIKTRGQQVTLSCSPISGHRSVSWYQQTPGQGLQFLFEYFSETQRNKGNFPGRFSGRQFSNSRSEMNVSTLELGDSALYLCATRQGANYGYTFGSGTRLTVV.

Concerning this clone: Other DNA sequences in the sample encode the same CDR3. J is TRBJ1-5 and V is TRBV28, with 7 bases aligning to TRBD1. The trim removed 3 bases at V and 4 bases at J, leaving 3 bases unmatched. This CDR3 is built from 14 residues. Germline V gene sequence: CDR1 MDHEN, CDR2 SYDVKM. The CDR3 is CASSLGQLNQPQHF. For the CDR3, the DNA is TGTGCCAGCAGTTTGGGACAGTTGAATCAGCCCCAGCATTTT.

With regard to this clone: Other DNA sequences of this sample code for an identical CDR3. CDR3 nucleotide sequence: TGTGCCTGGAACAGGGGTGAAAAACTGTTTTTT. It codes for CAWNRGEKLFF. The chain is built from TRBV30 and TRBJ1-4, with TRBD1 identical over 7 bases. CDR3 length equals 11 residues. CDR1 is GTSNPN, CDR2 SVGIG, per germline (reference sequence). V lost 4 bases to trimming and J lost 7 bases; unmatched junction nucleotides: 0.

This clone was observed once. The chain recombines TRBV6-1 with TRBJ1-6; D not resolved. The V gene lost 3 bases and the J gene lost 5 bases, with 11 bases spanning the gap. The germline V gene has CDR1 MNHNS and CDR2 SASEGT. The CDR3 loop spans 15 amino acids. The CDR3 sequence: CASSDAQANNSPLHF. For the CDR3, the DNA is TGTGCCAGCAGTGATGCCCAGGCCAATAATTCACCCCTCCACTTT.

The chain links TRBV3-1 (or the pseudogene TRBV3-2) to TRBJ1-1; TRBD1 might be the D (6 bases). The length of the CDR3 is 17 residues. Trimming took 7 bases from V and 0 from J, leaving 21 bases between them. CDR1 is LGHDT and CDR2 is YNNKEL in the germline V gene (reference sequence). The CDR3 is CASTHGGQMFMNTEAFF. Here the CDR3 DNA reads TGTGCCAGCACCCACGGAGGACAGATGTTTATGAACACTGAAGCTTTCTTT.